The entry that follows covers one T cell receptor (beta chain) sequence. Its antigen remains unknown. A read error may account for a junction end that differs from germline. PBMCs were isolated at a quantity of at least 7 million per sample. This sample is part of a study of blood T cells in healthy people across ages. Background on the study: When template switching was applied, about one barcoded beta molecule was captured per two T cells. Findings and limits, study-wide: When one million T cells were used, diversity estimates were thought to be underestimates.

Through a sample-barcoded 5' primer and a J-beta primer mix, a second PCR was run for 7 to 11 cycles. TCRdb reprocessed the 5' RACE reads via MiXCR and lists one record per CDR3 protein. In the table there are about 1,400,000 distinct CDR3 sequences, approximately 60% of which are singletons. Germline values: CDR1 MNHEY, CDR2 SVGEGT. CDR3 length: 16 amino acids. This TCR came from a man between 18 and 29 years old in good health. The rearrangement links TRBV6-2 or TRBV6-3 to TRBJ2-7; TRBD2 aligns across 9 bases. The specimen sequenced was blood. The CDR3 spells CASSSLREGPGGAEFF. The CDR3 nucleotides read TGTGCCAGCAGTTCCTTGCGGGAGGGCCCGGGTGGTGCGGAGTTCTTC.